These 27 T cell receptor beta chains came from one sample sequenced in a study of cytomegalovirus exposure and HLA in healthy donors. Amplification used 60 Vbeta primers and 13 Jbeta primers. Generated by immunoSEQ multiplex PCR, the TCRdb table keeps only in-frame clones and is missing some. The sample holds 150,000 or so clones, just over 70% seen once. The sample taken for sequencing was PBMCs. The receptor source for this set is a human donor in good health.

The chain carries TRBV27 and TRBJ1-1; D unclear. V was trimmed by 6 bases and J by 1 base, leaving 9 bases between them. The length of the CDR3 is 13 residues. Germline V gene data show CDR1 as MNHEY and CDR2 as SMNVEV (reference sequence). The CDR3 sequence: CASSPLWNTEAFF. DNA of the CDR3: TGTGCCAGCAGCCCCCTTTGGAACACTGAAGCTTTCTTT.

The chain is built from TRBV7-3 and TRBJ2-3; D is perhaps TRBD2 (6 bases). Germline CDR1 and CDR2: SGHTA and FQGTGA. The CDR3 spans 15 residues. The germline V and J ends were trimmed by 3 bases and 2 bases, with 12 bases remaining between them. The CDR3 loop reads CASSLDGGNTDTQYF. CDR3 nucleotide sequence: TGTGCCAGCAGCTTGGACGGGGGTAACACAGATACGCAGTATTTT.

This clone showed up just once. This chain links TRBV18 with TRBJ1-4, with no clear D. V was pared by 6 bases and J by 0 bases, with 5 bases between. The CDR3 length is 13 residues. The V gene's germline CDR1 is KGHSH and CDR2 LQKENI. The CDR3 sequence is CASSRSTNEKLFF. The CDR3 DNA sequence: TGTGCCAGCTCCCGGTCAACTAATGAAAAACTGTTTTTT.

The sample holds a few counts of this clone. V usage is TRBV10-3 and J usage is TRBJ2-2, with 12 bases that match TRBD2. V gave up 10 bases and J gave up 6 bases; unmatched junction bases: 12. CDR3 length equals 16 residues. In germline, CDR1 is ENHRY, CDR2 SYGVKD. CDR3: CATSTSGGLVAGELFF. CDR3 DNA: TGTGCCACCTCTACTAGCGGGGGGTTGGTGGCCGGGGAGCTGTTTTTT.

The V and J genes are TRBV9 and TRBJ2-1; 11 positions match TRBD1. The CDR3 is 16 residues long. V lost 0 bases and J lost 7; bases outside the gene matches: 6. Germline CDR1 is SGDLS and CDR2 is YYNGEE. The CDR3: CASSVVFGTGGNEQFF. CDR3 in DNA: TGTGCCAGCAGCGTAGTTTTTGGGACAGGGGGAAATGAGCAGTTCTTC.

The chain couples TRBV11-2 to TRBJ2-5; no reliable D call. The J call may be wrong; the DNA end is better matched by TRBJ2-7. CDR3 length equals 13 residues. Germline-derived CDR1 and CDR2 are SGHAT and FQNNGV. The DNA for the CDR3 is TGTGCCAGCAGCTTAGGGTCTACCTACGAGCAGTACTTC. Translating it yields CASSLGSTYEQYF.

The chain couples TRBV4-1 to TRBJ1-1; D call uncertain. Trimming shortened V by 0 bases and J by 3 bases, and 8 bases separated the two germline ends. The germline CDR1 and CDR2 sequences are MGHRA and YSYEKL. The CDR3 extends over 14 amino acids. Here the CDR3 DNA reads TGCGCCAGCAGCCAAGACCGCGGGGACACTGAAGCTTTCTTT. This gives the protein CASSQDRGDTEAFF.

As to this clone: In the same sample, other DNA sequences code for this CDR3. The rearrangement links TRBV19 to TRBJ1-1, with TRBD1 matching 8 bases. The CDR3 runs to 13 residues. The V segment lost 6 bases and the J segment 3 bases; nucleotides outside the gene matches: 3. CDR1 is LNHDA and CDR2 is SQIVND in the germline V gene (reference sequence). Here the CDR3 reads CASRGQGDTEAFF. CDR3 nucleotides: TGTGCCAGTAGAGGACAGGGAGACACTGAAGCTTTCTTT.

The CDR3 DNA reads as TGTGCCAGCAGTGCCCGGGGGGGCTCGCCCTATGGCTACACCTTC. Its protein product is CASSARGGSPYGYTF. The rearrangement joins TRBV6-4 to TRBJ1-2, with a weak D call TRBD1 (6 bases). The CDR3 has 15 amino acids. CDR1 is MRHNA, CDR2 SNTAGT, per germline. The germline V and J ends were trimmed by 4 bases and 4 bases, with 16 bases remaining between them.

The chain couples TRBV7-8 to TRBJ1-2; tentative D call: TRBD1 (6 bases). This CDR3 has 13 residues. Per the germline V gene, CDR1 is SGHVS and CDR2 is FQNEAQ. The V gene lost 5 bases and the J gene lost 6 bases, with 13 bases spanning the gap. The CDR3 is CASSPPRGHGYTF. As DNA, the CDR3 is TGTGCCAGCAGCCCTCCCAGGGGCCATGGCTACACCTTC.

J is TRBJ2-7 and V is TRBV4-3, with 11 positions matching TRBD2. Germline CDR1 is LGHNA and CDR2 is YSLEER. Losses at the gene ends were 5 bases for V and 1 base for J; bases not matched to a gene: 7. This CDR3 is 16 amino acids long. CDR3 amino acids: CASSLTSGAESYEQYF. The CDR3 DNA reads TGCGCCAGCAGCTTGACTAGCGGGGCGGAATCCTACGAGCAGTACTTC.

V and J are TRBV9 and TRBJ2-1; TRBD2 matches 9 bases. The ends lost 1 base at V and 3 bases at J; junction bases unmatched: 8. Germline lookup yields CDR1 SGDLS and CDR2 YYNGEE. The CDR3 spans 17 residues. Here the CDR3 DNA reads TGTGCCAGCAGCGTACCCAGCGGGGGGAATTTCTACAATGAGCAGTTCTTC. This sequence encodes CASSVPSGGNFYNEQFF.

CDR3 protein: CASSQVLLNTEAFF. The CDR3 nucleotides read TGCGCCAGCAGCCAAGTTCTCCTGAACACTGAAGCTTTCTTT. The chain links TRBV4-1 to TRBJ1-1, with D unresolved. From germline, CDR1 is MGHRA and CDR2 YSYEKL. V was cut by 1 base and J by 0 bases, with 6 bases left in between. CDR3 length equals 14 residues.

V is TRBV21-1 and J is TRBJ1-1; the listed D gene, TRBD1, was not tested against the DNA. TRBV21-1 is deemed a pseudogene. The CDR3 totals 11 residues. CDR3 DNA sequence: TGTGCCAGCAGCAAAAAGGGGTTCGCTTTCTTT. It translates to CASSKKGFAFF.

The chain is built from TRBV6-5 and TRBJ1-2; TRBD1 is a possible D gene (6 bases). CDR3 size: 15 residues. Germline loops: CDR1 MNHEY, CDR2 SVGAGI. The ends were cut back, 2 bases at V and 7 bases at J, with 17 bases in the middle. CDR3 in amino acids: CASSYRLDSPSGYTF. The CDR3 nucleotides read TGTGCCAGCAGTTACCGCCTGGACAGTCCCTCTGGCTACACCTTC.

V is TRBV5-6 and J is TRBJ1-1; D possibly corresponds to TRBD1 (6 bases). With 4 bases removed from V and 6 bases from J, the gap between germline ends came to 13 bases. This CDR3 is built from 13 residues. Germline V gene lookup returns CDR1 SGHDT and CDR2 YYEEEE. The CDR3: CASSTTGWSEAFF. The CDR3 DNA is TGTGCCAGCAGCACTACAGGGTGGTCTGAAGCTTTCTTT.

This clone turned up a few times. V is TRBV7-8 and J is TRBJ1-2, with 8 bases that match TRBD1. The V gene's germline CDR1 is SGHVS and CDR2 FQNEAQ. J was trimmed by 8 bases and V by 0 bases; bases with no gene match: 8. The CDR3 sequence is 15 residues long. The CDR3 sequence is CASSLALDREGGYTF. CDR3 coding DNA: TGTGCCAGCAGCTTAGCCTTGGACAGGGAAGGGGGCTACACCTTC.

The chain has TRBV18 and TRBJ2-7; TRBD1 agrees at 9 bases. CDR3 length: 14 residues. Trimming removed 2 bases from V and 6 bases from J; junction bases left unmatched: 5. Germline-derived CDR1 and CDR2 are KGHSH and LQKENI. CDR3 in DNA: TGTGCCAGCTCACCAAGGGACAGGGTACCCGAGCAGTACTTC. Protein sequence: CASSPRDRVPEQYF.

This chain connects TRBV6-5 to TRBJ1-2, with TRBD1 matching 9 bases. The CDR3 contains 15 residues. J was trimmed by 5 bases and V by 6 bases; bases with no gene match: 10. Looked up from germline, CDR1 is MNHEY and CDR2 is SVGAGI. The CDR3 DNA is TGTGCCAGCAGCTCCGCCCCCGGGACAGGGTATGGCTACACCTTC. Its protein product is CASSSAPGTGYGYTF.

V is TRBV11-1 and J is TRBJ1-2; TRBD1 aligns across 8 bases. Germline assignment: CDR1 SGHAT and CDR2 FQDESV (reference sequence). Trimming cost V 5 bases and J 0 bases; bases outside gene matches: 8. The CDR3 runs to 16 residues. The chain's CDR3 is CASSLGQESPNYGYTF. The CDR3 DNA reads as TGTGCCAGCAGCCTGGGACAGGAGTCACCTAACTATGGCTACACCTTC.

The chain employs TRBV19 and TRBJ1-2; 7 nucleotides agree with TRBD1. Trimming removed 3 bases from V and 3 bases from J; junction bases left unmatched: 10. From germline, CDR1 is LNHDA and CDR2 SQIVND (reference sequence). This CDR3 is built from 16 residues. CDR3 coding DNA: TGTGCCAGTAGTATGTTAGGAGACAGGGACCACTATGGCTACACCTTC. It specifies CASSMLGDRDHYGYTF.

V usage is TRBV27 and J usage is TRBJ2-5, with TRBD2 matching 12 bases. After removal of 5 bases from V and 9 bases from J, the junction contained 7 bases not matched to a gene. This CDR3 has 14 amino acids. Germline V CDR1 and CDR2: MNHEY, SMNVEV (reference sequence). In DNA, the CDR3 is TGTGCCAGCAGTCCACGGACTAGCGGGGCTCCCCAGTACTTC. It encodes CASSPRTSGAPQYF.

The chain carries TRBV5-6 and TRBJ2-5; the D gene is possibly TRBD1 (5 bases). The CDR3 runs to 13 residues. Trimming shortened V by 5 bases and J by 5 bases, and 13 bases separated the two germline ends. Germline CDR1 SGHDT, CDR2 YYEEEE. The CDR3: CASRRVPGETQYF. The CDR3 region has the DNA TGTGCCAGCAGACGGGTACCAGGGGAGACCCAGTACTTC.

In its sample, this clone was seen once. The V and J genes are TRBV9 and TRBJ2-7; 9 positions match TRBD1. Germline V lookup: CDR1 SGDLS, CDR2 YYNGEE. The CDR3 runs 14 residues. V lost 4 bases, J lost 4 bases, and 6 bases stayed unmatched. The CDR3: CASSPQTGGYEQYF. The DNA of the CDR3 is TGTGCCAGCAGCCCCCAGACAGGGGGGTACGAGCAGTACTTC.

CDR3 in amino acids: CASSQDYGNYNEQFF. CDR3 DNA sequence: TGCGCCAGCAGCCAAGATTACGGGAATTACAATGAGCAGTTCTTC. The chain is built from TRBV4-3 and TRBJ2-1, with D possibly being TRBD2 (5 bases). The CDR3 is made up of 15 amino acids. Trimming shortened V by 0 bases and J by 4 bases, and 10 bases separated the two germline ends. CDR1 is LGHNA, CDR2 YSLEER, per germline.

The genes are TRBV7-9 and TRBJ2-1; 9 bases line up with TRBD2. CDR1 and CDR2 from the germline V gene are SEHNR and FQNEAQ (reference sequence). This CDR3 is 15 amino acids long. J gave up 6 bases and V 5 bases, and 8 bases lay outside the gene matches. The CDR3 loop is CASSPRRRGGNEQFF. The CDR3 DNA reads TGTGCCAGCAGCCCTCGGAGGCGGGGGGGCAATGAGCAGTTCTTC.

The J gene is TRBJ1-4, the V gene TRBV15; D remains ambiguous. V gave up 0 bases and J gave up 0 bases, with 5 bases separating them. This CDR3 region has 15 residues. Germline V gene sequence: CDR1 LNHNV, CDR2 YYDKDF (reference sequence). This CDR3 reads CATSRDRPTNEKLFF. Here the CDR3 DNA reads TGTGCCACCAGCAGAGACCGTCCAACTAATGAAAAACTGTTTTTT.